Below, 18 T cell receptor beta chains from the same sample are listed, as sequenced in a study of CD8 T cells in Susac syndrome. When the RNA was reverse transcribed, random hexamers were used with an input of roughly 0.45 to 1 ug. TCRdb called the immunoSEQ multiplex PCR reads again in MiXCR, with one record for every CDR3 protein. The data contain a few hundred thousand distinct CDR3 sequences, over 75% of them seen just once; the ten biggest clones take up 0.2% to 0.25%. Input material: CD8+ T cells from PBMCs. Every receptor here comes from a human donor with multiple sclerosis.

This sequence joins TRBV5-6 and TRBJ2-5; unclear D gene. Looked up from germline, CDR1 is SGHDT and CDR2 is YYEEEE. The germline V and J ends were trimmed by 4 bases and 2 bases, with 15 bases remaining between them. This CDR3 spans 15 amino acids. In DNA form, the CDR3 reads TGTGCCAGCAGCCCGAGGACGCGAGAACAAGAGACCCAGTACTTC. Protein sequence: CASSPRTREQETQYF.

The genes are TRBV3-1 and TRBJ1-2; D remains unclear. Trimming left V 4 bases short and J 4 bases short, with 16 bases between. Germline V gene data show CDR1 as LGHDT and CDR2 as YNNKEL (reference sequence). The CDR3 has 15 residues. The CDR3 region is CASSPTHVTSYGYTF. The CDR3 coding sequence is TGTGCCAGCAGCCCAACACACGTAACCAGCTATGGCTACACCTTC.

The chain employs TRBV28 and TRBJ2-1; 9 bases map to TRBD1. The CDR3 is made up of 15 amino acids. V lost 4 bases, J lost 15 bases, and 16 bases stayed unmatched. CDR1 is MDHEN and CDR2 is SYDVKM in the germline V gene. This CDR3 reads CASSSHSAGTGFRFF. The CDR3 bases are TGTGCCAGCAGTTCCCATTCAGCCGGGACAGGGTTCAGGTTCTTC.

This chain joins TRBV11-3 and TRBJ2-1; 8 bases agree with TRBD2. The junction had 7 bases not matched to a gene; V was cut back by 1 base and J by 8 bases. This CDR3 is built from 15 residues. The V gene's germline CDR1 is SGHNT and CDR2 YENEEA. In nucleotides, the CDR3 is TGTGCCAGCAGCTTAGGACCGGGAGGGCCCGATGAGCAGTTCTTC. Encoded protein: CASSLGPGGPDEQFF.

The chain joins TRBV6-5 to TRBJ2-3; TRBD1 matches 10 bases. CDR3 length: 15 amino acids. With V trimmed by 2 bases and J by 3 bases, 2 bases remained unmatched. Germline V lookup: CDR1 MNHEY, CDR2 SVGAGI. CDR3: CASSYGGQGTDTQYF. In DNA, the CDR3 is TGTGCCAGCAGTTACGGGGGACAGGGGACAGATACGCAGTATTTT.

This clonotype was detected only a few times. The DNA of the CDR3 is TGTGCCAGCAGCTCCCCAAGAGAAGGTAACAATGAGCAGTTCTTC. It yields the protein CASSSPREGNNEQFF. V and J are TRBV6-5 and TRBJ2-1; the D is unclear. Trimming pared 6 bases from V and 5 bases from J, leaving 17 bases between. This CDR3 region has 15 residues. Germline V CDR1 and CDR2: MNHEY, SVGAGI.

The CDR3 sequence is CSVGGGGATYEQYF. The CDR3 nucleotides read TGCAGCGTTGGGGGCGGCGGGGCAACCTACGAGCAGTACTTC. V is TRBV29-1 and J is TRBJ2-7; D possibly corresponds to TRBD2 (6 bases). Germline V gene lookup returns CDR1 SQVTM and CDR2 ANQGSEA. CDR3 length: 14 amino acids. The V and J ends lost 4 bases and 2 bases respectively, with 15 bases between them.

The CDR3 DNA is TGTGCCAGCAGTTCCCTAGCGGGACTACTCGGCAATGAGCAGTTCTTC. The encoded protein is CASSSLAGLLGNEQFF. The chain has TRBV27 and TRBJ2-1; 9 bases are shared with TRBD2. J was trimmed by 6 bases and V by 4 bases; bases with no gene match: 10. CDR1 and CDR2 (germline): MNHEY, SMNVEV (reference sequence). The CDR3 length is 16 residues.

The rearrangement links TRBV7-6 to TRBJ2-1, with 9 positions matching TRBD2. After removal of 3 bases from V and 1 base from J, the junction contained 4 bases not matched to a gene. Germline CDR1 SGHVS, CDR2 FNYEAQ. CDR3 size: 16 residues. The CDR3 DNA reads TGTGCCAGCAGCTTTGTAGCGGGAGATTCCTACAATGAGCAGTTCTTC. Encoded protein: CASSFVAGDSYNEQFF.

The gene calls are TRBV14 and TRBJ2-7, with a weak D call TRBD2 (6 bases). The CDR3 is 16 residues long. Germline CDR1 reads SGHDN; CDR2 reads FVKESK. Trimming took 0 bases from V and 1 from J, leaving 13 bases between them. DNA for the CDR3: TGTGCCAGCAGCCAAGAAGGGGCTAGCGTTTCCTACGAGCAGTACTTC. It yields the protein CASSQEGASVSYEQYF.

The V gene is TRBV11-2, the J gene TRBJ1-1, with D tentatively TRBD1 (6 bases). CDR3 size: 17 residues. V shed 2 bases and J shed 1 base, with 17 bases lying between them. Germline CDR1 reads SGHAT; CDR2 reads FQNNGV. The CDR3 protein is CASSLRGAYTPNTEAFF. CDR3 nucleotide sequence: TGTGCCAGCAGCTTAAGGGGGGCATACACTCCGAACACTGAAGCTTTCTTT.

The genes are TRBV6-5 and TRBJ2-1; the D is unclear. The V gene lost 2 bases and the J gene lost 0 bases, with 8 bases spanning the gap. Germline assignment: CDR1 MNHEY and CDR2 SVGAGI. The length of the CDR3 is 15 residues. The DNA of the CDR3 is TGTGCCAGCAGTTACAAGGGATACTCCTACAATGAGCAGTTCTTC. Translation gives CASSYKGYSYNEQFF.

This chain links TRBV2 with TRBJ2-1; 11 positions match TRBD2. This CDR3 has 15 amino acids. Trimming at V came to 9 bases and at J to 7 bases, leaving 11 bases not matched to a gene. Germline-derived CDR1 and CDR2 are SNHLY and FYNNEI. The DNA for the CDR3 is TGTGCCAGAGTCGCTACTAGCGGGAGTGGAAATGAGCAGTTCTTC. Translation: CARVATSGSGNEQFF.

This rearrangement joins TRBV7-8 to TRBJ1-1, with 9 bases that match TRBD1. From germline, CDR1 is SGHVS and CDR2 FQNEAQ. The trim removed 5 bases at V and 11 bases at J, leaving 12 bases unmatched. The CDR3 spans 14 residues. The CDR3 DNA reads TGTGCCAGCAGCGGTTACCGGGACAGGGAGGCGGCTTTCTTT. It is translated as CASSGYRDREAAFF.

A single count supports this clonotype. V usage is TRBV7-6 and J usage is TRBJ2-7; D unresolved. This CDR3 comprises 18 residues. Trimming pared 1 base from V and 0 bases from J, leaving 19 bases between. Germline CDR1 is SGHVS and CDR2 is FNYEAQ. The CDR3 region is CASSLEVFTENPSYEQYF. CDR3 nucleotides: TGTGCCAGCAGCTTAGAGGTTTTCACAGAGAACCCCTCCTACGAGCAGTACTTC. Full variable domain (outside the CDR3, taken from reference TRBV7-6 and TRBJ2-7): GAGVSQSPRYKVTKRGQDVALRCDPISGHVSLYWYRQALGQGPEFLTYFNYEAQQDKSGLPNDRFSAERPEGSISTLTIQRTEQRDSAMYRCASSLEVFTENPSYEQYFGPGTRLTVT.

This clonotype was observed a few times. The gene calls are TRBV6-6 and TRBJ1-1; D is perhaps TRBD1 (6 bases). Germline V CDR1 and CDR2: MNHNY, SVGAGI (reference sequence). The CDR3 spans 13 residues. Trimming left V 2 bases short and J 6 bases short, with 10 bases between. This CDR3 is CASSYQGHSEAFF. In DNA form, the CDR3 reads TGTGCCAGCAGTTACCAGGGACATTCTGAAGCTTTCTTT.

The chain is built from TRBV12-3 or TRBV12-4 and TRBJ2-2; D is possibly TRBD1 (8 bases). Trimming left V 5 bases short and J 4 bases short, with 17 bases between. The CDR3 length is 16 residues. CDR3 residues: CASSLEDREGTGELFF. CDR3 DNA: TGTGCCAGCAGTCTGGAGGACAGGGAGGGCACCGGGGAGCTGTTTTTT.

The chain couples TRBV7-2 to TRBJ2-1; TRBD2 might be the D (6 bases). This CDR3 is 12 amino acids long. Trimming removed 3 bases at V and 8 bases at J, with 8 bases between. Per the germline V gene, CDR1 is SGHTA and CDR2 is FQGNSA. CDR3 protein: CASSFRRDEQFF. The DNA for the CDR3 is TGTGCCAGCAGCTTTAGGAGGGATGAGCAGTTCTTC.